These 17 T cell receptor beta chains were all obtained from the same sample, sequenced in a study of monozygotic twins with inflammatory bowel disease. From the 5' RACE reads, TCRdb lists one entry per CDR3 protein and no DNA. The sample table sets out about 380,000 distinct CDR3 sequences. Material: blood. The receptors were gathered from a human donor with ulcerative colitis or Crohn's disease, or a healthy co-twin of an affected twin (not recorded which).

V usage is TRBV5-6 and J usage is TRBJ2-6. The CDR3 has 17 amino acids. Per germline, CDR1 SGHDT and CDR2 YYEEEE. The CDR3 region is CASSSGTSGSGANVLTF.

The chain recombines TRBV5-1 with TRBJ1-1; TCRdb outputs TRBD1, but without DNA this stays unchecked. This CDR3 region has 15 residues. Per germline, CDR1 SGHRS and CDR2 YFSETQ. CDR3 residues: CASSGDRGRGTEAFF.

The chain links TRBV2 to TRBJ2-7; TCRdb outputs TRBD1, but without DNA this stays unchecked. This CDR3 spans 12 amino acids. Germline assignment: CDR1 SNHLY and CDR2 FYNNEI. This CDR3 reads CASSRGFYEQYF. The full variable domain, in which reference TRBV2 and TRBJ2-7 provide the parts outside the CDR3, is EPEVTQTPSHQVTQMGQEVILRCVPISNHLYFYWYRQILGQKVEFLVSFYNNEISEKSEIFDDQFSVERPDGSNFTLKIRSTKLEDSAMYFCASSRGFYEQYFGPGTRLTVT.

The V call is TRBV12-3 or TRBV12-4, the J call TRBJ1-2. The CDR3 consists of 12 residues. CDR3 amino acids: CASSLIGTYYTF.

The rearrangement uses TRBV7-2 and TRBJ2-7. This CDR3 comprises 15 residues. Germline V gene sequence: CDR1 SGHTA, CDR2 FQGNSA. The CDR3 here is CASSFSPQDTYEQYF.

The chain links TRBV5-1 to TRBJ2-3; TCRdb's D call, TRBD2, is unchecked because there is no DNA. The CDR3 contains 18 residues. Germline V gene lookup returns CDR1 SGHRS and CDR2 YFSETQ. CDR3 sequence reads: CASSLRLAGSEGTDTQYF. Using reference TRBV5-1 and TRBJ2-3 for the parts outside the CDR3, the full variable domain is KAGVTQTPRYLIKTRGQQVTLSCSPISGHRSVSWYQQTPGQGLQFLFEYFSETQRNKGNFPGRFSGRQFSNSRSEMNVSTLELGDSALYLCASSLRLAGSEGTDTQYFGPGTRLTVL.

V and J are TRBV12-3 or TRBV12-4 and TRBJ1-2; TCRdb's D gene call, TRBD1, goes unchecked for lack of DNA. The CDR3 covers 13 residues. CDR3 loop: CASSLWGARGYTF.

V gene TRBV4-2 combines with J gene TRBJ2-2. This CDR3 contains 15 residues. Germline V CDR1 and CDR2: LGHNA, YNFKEQ. This CDR3 reads CASSQGLGNPGELFF.

The chain is built from TRBV20-1 and TRBJ1-1; with no DNA, the TCRdb D assignment of TRBD1 cannot be verified. In germline, CDR1 is DFQATT, CDR2 SNEGSKA (reference sequence). The CDR3 is made up of 15 amino acids. The CDR3: CSAREVVKGSTEAFF.

This chain links TRBV20-1 with TRBJ2-7; with no DNA, the TCRdb D assignment of TRBD1 cannot be verified. Germline CDR1 DFQATT, CDR2 SNEGSKA (reference sequence). The CDR3 consists of 16 residues. The CDR3 here is CSARDPRQGVLYEQYF.

The chain uses TRBV6-2 or TRBV6-3 and TRBJ2-4; TCRdb indicates TRBD2, and absent DNA this call remains unverified. Germline CDR1 is MNHEY and CDR2 is SVGEGT. The CDR3 contains 14 residues. CDR3 sequence reads: CASKTSPKKNIQYF.

This chain uses TRBV5-1 with TRBJ2-6; as DNA is missing, the TRBD1 call by TCRdb cannot be tested. Germline lookup yields CDR1 SGHRS and CDR2 YFSETQ. CDR3 size: 18 residues. The CDR3 sequence is CASRSPGQLYSGANVLTF.

The chain recombines TRBV7-2 with TRBJ1-1; TCRdb's assignment of TRBD1 cannot be checked, as there is no DNA. The CDR3 sequence is 13 residues long. Germline assignment: CDR1 SGHTA and CDR2 FQGNSA. The CDR3 reads CASSPQGIAEAFF. The variable domain in full, completed from reference TRBV7-2 and TRBJ1-1, reads GAGVSQSPSNKVTEKGKDVELRCDPISGHTALYWYRQSLGQGLEFLIYFQGNSAPDKSGLPSDRFSAERTGGSVSTLTIQRTQQEDSAVYLCASSPQGIAEAFFGQGTRLTVV.

The chain couples TRBV5-6 to TRBJ1-1; TCRdb's assignment of TRBD1 cannot be checked, as there is no DNA. This CDR3 is 13 amino acids long. Germline-derived CDR1 and CDR2 are SGHDT and YYEEEE. This CDR3 reads CASRARGNTEAFF.

The V gene is TRBV29-1, the J gene TRBJ2-3; no DNA is available, so the TRBD1 call from TCRdb remains unchecked. The CDR3 spans 15 residues. Germline CDR1 and CDR2: SQVTM and ANQGSEA. This CDR3 is CSVEDRDRQTDTQYF.

This sequence joins TRBV18 and TRBJ2-2. CDR1 and CDR2 from the germline V gene are KGHSH and LQKENI. The CDR3 totals 16 residues. The CDR3 reads CASSPPGQLNTGELFF. Based on the CDR3 plus reference TRBV18 and TRBJ2-2, the full variable domain is NAGVMQNPRHLVRRRGQEARLRCSPMKGHSHVYWYRQLPEEGLKFMVYLQKENIIDESGMPKERFSAEFPKEGPSILRIQQVVRGDSAAYFCASSPPGQLNTGELFFGEGSRLTVL.

This rearrangement joins TRBV27 to TRBJ1-4. CDR3 length: 14 residues. Germline CDR1 is MNHEY and CDR2 is SMNVEV (reference sequence). This chain's CDR3 is CASSFRQGQEKLFF. Together with reference TRBV27 and TRBJ1-4, the CDR3 gives the full variable domain: EAQVTQNPRYLITVTGKKLTVTCSQNMNHEYMSWYRQDPGLGLRQIYYSMNVEVTDKGDVPEGYKVSRKEKRNFPLILESPSPNQTSLYFCASSFRQGQEKLFFGSGTQLSVL.